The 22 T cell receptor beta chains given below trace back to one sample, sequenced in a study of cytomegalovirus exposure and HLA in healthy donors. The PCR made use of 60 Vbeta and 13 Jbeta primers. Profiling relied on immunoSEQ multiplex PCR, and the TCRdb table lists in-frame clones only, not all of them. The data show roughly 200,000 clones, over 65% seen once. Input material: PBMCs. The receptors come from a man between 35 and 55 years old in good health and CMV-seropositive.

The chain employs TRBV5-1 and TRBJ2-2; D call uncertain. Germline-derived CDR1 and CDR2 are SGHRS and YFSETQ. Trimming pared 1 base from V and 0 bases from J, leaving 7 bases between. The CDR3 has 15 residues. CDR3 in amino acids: CASSLRTANTGELFF. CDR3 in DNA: TGCGCCAGCAGCTTGCGTACTGCGAACACCGGGGAGCTGTTTTTT.

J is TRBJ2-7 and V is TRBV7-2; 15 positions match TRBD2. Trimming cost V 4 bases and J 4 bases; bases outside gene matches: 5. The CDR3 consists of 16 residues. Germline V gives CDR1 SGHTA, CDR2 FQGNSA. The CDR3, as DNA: TGTGCCAGCAGCTCGGGACTAGCGGGGGGCCCTTACGAGCAGTACTTC. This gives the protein CASSSGLAGGPYEQYF.

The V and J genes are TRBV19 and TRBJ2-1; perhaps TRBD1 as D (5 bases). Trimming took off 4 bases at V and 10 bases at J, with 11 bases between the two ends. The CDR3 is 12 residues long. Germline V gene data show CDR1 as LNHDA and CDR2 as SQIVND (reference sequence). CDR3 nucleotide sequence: TGTGCCAGTAGTAGTACTGGGGCCGAGCAGTTCTTC. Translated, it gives CASSSTGAEQFF.

The CDR3 protein is CASSLDRGAVTGELFF. Written as DNA, the CDR3 is TGTGCCAGCAGCTTAGACAGGGGAGCGGTCACCGGGGAGCTGTTTTTT. The chain combines TRBV11-2 with TRBJ2-2; TRBD1 is a possible D gene (6 bases). The V end was cut by 0 bases, the J end by 4 bases, with 12 bases between. This CDR3 spans 16 amino acids. CDR1 and CDR2 from the germline V gene are SGHAT and FQNNGV. Full variable domain (remainder filled in from reference TRBV11-2 and TRBJ2-2): EAGVAQSPRYKIIEKRQSVAFWCNPISGHATLYWYQQILGQGPKLLIQFQNNGVVDDSQLPKDRFSAERLKGVDSTLKIQPAKLEDSAVYLCASSLDRGAVTGELFFGEGSRLTVL.

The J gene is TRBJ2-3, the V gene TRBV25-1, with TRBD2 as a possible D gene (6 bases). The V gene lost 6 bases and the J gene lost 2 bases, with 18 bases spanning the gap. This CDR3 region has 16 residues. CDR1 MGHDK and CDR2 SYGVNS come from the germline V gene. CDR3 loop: CASSGGSAPLTDTQYF. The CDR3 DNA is TGTGCCAGCAGCGGAGGGTCTGCACCCCTCACAGATACGCAGTATTTT.

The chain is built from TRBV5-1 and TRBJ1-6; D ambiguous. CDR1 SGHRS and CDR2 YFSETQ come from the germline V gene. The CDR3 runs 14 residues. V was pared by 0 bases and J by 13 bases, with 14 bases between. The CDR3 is CASSLDSVRGPLHF. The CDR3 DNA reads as TGCGCCAGCAGCTTGGATAGCGTACGAGGGCCCCTCCACTTT.

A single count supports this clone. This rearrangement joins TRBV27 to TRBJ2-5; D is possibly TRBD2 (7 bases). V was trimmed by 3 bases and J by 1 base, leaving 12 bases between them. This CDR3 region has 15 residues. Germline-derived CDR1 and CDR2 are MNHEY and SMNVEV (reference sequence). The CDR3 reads CASSFGGGPQETQYF. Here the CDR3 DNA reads TGTGCCAGCAGTTTTGGCGGGGGCCCCCAAGAGACCCAGTACTTC.

The CDR3 nucleotides are TGTGCCAGCAGCTTCAGGGTCCAAGAGACCCAGTACTTC. This encodes CASSFRVQETQYF. The rearrangement links TRBV7-9 to TRBJ2-5; a possible D gene is TRBD1 (5 bases). V lost 3 bases to trimming and J lost 1 base, with 6 bases between them. The CDR3 has 13 residues. From germline, CDR1 is SEHNR and CDR2 FQNEAQ (reference sequence).

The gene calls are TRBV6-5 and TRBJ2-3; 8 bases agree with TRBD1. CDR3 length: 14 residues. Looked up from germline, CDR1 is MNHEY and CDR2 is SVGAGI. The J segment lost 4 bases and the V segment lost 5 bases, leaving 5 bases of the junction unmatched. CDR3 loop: CASSEDRVADTQYF. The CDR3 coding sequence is TGTGCCAGCAGTGAGGACAGGGTGGCAGATACGCAGTATTTT.

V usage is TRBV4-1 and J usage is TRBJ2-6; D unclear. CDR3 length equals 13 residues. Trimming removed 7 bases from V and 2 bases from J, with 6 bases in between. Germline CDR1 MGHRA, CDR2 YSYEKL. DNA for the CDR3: TGCGCCAGCAAAGCTCCTGGGGCCAACGTCCTGACTTTC. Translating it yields CASKAPGANVLTF.

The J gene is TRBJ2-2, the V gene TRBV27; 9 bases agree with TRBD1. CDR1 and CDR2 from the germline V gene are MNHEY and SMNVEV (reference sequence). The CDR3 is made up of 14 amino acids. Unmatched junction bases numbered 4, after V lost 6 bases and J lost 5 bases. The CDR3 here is CASRDRGGTGELFF. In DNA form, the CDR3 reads TGTGCCAGCAGGGACAGGGGAGGGACCGGGGAGCTGTTTTTT.

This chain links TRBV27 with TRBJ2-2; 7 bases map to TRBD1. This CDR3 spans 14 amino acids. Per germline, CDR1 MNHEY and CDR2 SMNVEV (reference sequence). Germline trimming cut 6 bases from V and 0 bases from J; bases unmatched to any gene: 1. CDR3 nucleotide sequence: TGTGCCAGCAGGACAGGGACGAACACCGGGGAGCTGTTTTTT. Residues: CASRTGTNTGELFF.

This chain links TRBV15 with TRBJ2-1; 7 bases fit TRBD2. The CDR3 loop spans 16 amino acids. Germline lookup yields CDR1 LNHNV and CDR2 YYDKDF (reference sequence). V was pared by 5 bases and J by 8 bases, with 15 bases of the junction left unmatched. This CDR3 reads CATSLERGPLGDEQFF. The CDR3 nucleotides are TGTGCCACCAGCTTAGAGCGGGGACCTCTGGGGGATGAGCAGTTCTTC. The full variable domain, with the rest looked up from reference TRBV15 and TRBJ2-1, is DAMVIQNPRYQVTQFGKPVTLSCSQTLNHNVMYWYQQKSSQAPKLLFHYYDKDFNNEADTPDNFQSRRPNTSFCFLDIRSPGLGDTAMYLCATSLERGPLGDEQFFGPGTRLTVL.

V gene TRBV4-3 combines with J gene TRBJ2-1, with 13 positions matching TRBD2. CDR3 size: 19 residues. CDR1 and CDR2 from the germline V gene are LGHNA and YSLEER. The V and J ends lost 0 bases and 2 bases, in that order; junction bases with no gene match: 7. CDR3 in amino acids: CASSQEGLGLAGPYNEQFF. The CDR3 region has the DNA TGCGCCAGCAGCCAAGAAGGTTTGGGACTAGCGGGGCCCTACAATGAGCAGTTCTTC.

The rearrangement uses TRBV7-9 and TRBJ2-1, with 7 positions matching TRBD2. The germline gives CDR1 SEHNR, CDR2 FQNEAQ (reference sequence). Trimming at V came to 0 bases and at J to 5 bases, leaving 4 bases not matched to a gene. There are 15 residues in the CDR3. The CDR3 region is CASSLASGTNNEQFF. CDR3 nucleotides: TGTGCCAGCAGCTTAGCTTCCGGGACTAACAATGAGCAGTTCTTC.

CDR3 amino acids: CASSTGPIKGSYEQYF. CDR3 nucleotide sequence: TGCGCCAGCAGCACTGGACCAATCAAGGGGTCCTACGAGCAGTACTTC. J is TRBJ2-7 and V is TRBV5-1, with D perhaps TRBD1 (5 bases). Germline V CDR1 and CDR2: SGHRS, YFSETQ. CDR3 length equals 16 residues. With 4 bases removed from V and 1 base from J, the gap between germline ends came to 18 bases.

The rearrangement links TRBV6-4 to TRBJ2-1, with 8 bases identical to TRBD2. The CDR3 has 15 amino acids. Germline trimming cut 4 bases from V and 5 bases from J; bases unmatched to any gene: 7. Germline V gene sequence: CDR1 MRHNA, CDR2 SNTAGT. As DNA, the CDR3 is TGTGCCAGCAGTGGGTCAGCGGGAGAAAACAATGAGCAGTTCTTC. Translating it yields CASSGSAGENNEQFF.

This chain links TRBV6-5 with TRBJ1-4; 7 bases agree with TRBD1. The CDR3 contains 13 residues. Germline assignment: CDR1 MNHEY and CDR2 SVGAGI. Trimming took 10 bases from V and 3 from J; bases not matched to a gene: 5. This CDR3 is CATRGTANEKLFF. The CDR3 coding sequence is TGTGCCACCAGAGGGACAGCTAATGAAAAACTGTTTTTT.

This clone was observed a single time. The DNA of the CDR3 is TGTGCCAGCAGTTACATCCAGGGGCACTCCTACAATGAGCAGTTCTTC. Translation gives CASSYIQGHSYNEQFF. This sequence joins TRBV6-6 and TRBJ2-1; D possibly corresponds to TRBD1 (6 bases). The CDR3 runs 16 residues. The V end lost 2 bases, the J end lost 0 bases, and 11 bases lay between the germline ends. CDR1 MNHNY and CDR2 SVGAGI come from the germline V gene (reference sequence).

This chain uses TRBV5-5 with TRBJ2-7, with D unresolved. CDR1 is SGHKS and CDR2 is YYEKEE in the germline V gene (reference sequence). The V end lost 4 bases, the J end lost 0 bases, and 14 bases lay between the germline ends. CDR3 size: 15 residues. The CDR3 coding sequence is TGTGCCAGCAGCACCATAGGAGCGCCCTCCTACGAGCAGTACTTC. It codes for CASSTIGAPSYEQYF.

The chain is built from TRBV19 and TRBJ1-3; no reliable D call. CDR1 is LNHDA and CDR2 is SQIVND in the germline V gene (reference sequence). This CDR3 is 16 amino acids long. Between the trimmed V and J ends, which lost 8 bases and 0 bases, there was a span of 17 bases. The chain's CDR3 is CASLPGQRHSGNTIYF. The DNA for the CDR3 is TGTGCCAGTCTCCCAGGCCAACGACACTCTGGAAACACCATATATTTT. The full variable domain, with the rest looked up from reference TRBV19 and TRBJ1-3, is DGGITQSPKYLFRKEGQNVTLSCEQNLNHDAMYWYRQDPGQGLRLIYYSQIVNDFQKGDIAEGYSVSREKKESFPLTVTSAQKNPTAFYLCASLPGQRHSGNTIYFGEGSWLTVV.

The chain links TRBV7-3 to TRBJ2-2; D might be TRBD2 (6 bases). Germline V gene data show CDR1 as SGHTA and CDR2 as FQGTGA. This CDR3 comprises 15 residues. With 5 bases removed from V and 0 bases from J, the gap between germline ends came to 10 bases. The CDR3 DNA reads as TGTGCCAGCAGCCGTGGGACTGCGAACACCGGGGAGCTGTTTTTT. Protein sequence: CASSRGTANTGELFF.